This T cell receptor beta chain stems from a study of control samples from healthy donors and cancer patients. Clones were sequenced by immunoSEQ multiplex PCR, and TCRdb holds only the in-frame ones, with some missing. The sample holds around 140,000 clones, 94% seen once. The V gene's germline CDR1 is LGHDT and CDR2 YNNKEL (reference sequence). V gave up 2 bases and J gave up 2 bases, with 12 bases separating them. The CDR3 is 15 residues long. The chain links TRBV3-1 (or the pseudogene TRBV3-2) to TRBJ2-5, with D possibly matching TRBD2 (5 bases). The sequencing sample was made of blood. The clonotype was recovered from a man in his forties in good health. The CDR3 here is CASSQPARGQETQYF. The CDR3 nucleotides are TGTGCCAGCAGCCAACCGGCCAGAGGGCAAGAGACCCAGTACTTC.